This TCR beta chain was retrieved from a study of control samples from healthy donors and cancer patients. The repertoire was sequenced with immunoSEQ multiplex PCR; TCRdb's copy has only in-frame clones and lacks some. This table has tens of thousands of clones, 88% appearing once. This clone was found a few times. CDR1 SNHLY and CDR2 FYNNEI come from the germline V gene. The CDR3 has 12 amino acids. Trimming took off 6 bases at V and 5 bases at J, with 9 bases between the two ends. The sample taken for sequencing was PBMCs. The chain carries TRBV2 and TRBJ2-3; D unclear. This receptor was identified in a woman aged 60-70 years with head and neck cancer. The CDR3 here is CASRGNGDTQYF. The CDR3 DNA reads as TGTGCCAGCAGGGGCAACGGAGATACGCAGTATTTT.